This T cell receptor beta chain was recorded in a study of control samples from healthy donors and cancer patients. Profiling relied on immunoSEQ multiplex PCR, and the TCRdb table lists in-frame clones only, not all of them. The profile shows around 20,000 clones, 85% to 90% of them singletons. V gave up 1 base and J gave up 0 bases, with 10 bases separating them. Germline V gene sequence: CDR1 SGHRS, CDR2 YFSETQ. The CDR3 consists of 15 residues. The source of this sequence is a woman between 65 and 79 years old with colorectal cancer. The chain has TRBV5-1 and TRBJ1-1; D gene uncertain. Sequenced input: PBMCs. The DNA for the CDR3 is TGCGCCAGCAGCTTGACCGGGAGGGTGAACACTGAAGCTTTCTTT. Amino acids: CASSLTGRVNTEAFF.